A selection of T cell receptor beta chains follows, all from one sample in a study of shared clonotypes between healthy human individuals. TCRdb's table, derived via immunoSEQ multiplex PCR, lists solely in-frame clones and lacks some. The sample lists roughly 810,000 clones, just over 95% occurring once. Sequenced sample: naive CD8+ T cells sorted from blood. Receptors originate from a man in his thirties or forties in good health. Each CDR3 is given with its conserved first and last residue. The D gene is left open where the match is weak. The listing skips clone size in some rows; elsewhere it reads once, few, many or a size class.

clone size: -
V gene: TRBV9
CDR3 length: 13
D gene: -
J gene: TRBJ2-2
CDR3 protein: CASGPGVTGELFF
CDR3 DNA: TGTGCCAGCGGTCCCGGGGTTACCGGGGAGCTGTTTTTT

clone size: -
V gene: TRBV2
CDR3 length: 11
D gene: -
J gene: TRBJ2-5
CDR3 protein: CASSEFETQYF
CDR3 DNA: TGTGCCAGCAGTGAATTTGAGACCCAGTACTTC

clone size: -
V gene: TRBV30
CDR3 length: 14
D gene: TRBD1
J gene: TRBJ2-7
CDR3 protein: CAWTTGVSLYEQYF
CDR3 DNA: TGTGCCTGGACCACAGGGGTCAGCCTCTACGAGCAGTACTTC

clone size: -
V gene: TRBV18
CDR3 length: 15
D gene: -
J gene: TRBJ1-1
CDR3 protein: CASSPRGRQDAIAFF
CDR3 DNA: TGTGCCAGCTCACCAAGAGGCAGACAGGATGCGATTGCTTTCTTT

clone size: -
V gene: TRBV7-9
CDR3 length: 12
D gene: -
J gene: TRBJ2-7
CDR3 protein: CATTNPGDEQYF
CDR3 DNA: TGTGCCACCACGAACCCAGGGGACGAGCAGTACTTC

clone size: -
V gene: TRBV29-1
CDR3 length: 16
D gene: TRBD2
J gene: TRBJ2-3
CDR3 protein: CSVEWGLAENTDTQYF
CDR3 DNA: TGCAGCGTTGAGTGGGGACTAGCGGAGAACACAGATACGCAGTATTTT

clone size: -
V gene: TRBV5-6
CDR3 length: 15
D gene: TRBD1
J gene: TRBJ2-2
CDR3 protein: CASRTGTGNTGELFF
CDR3 DNA: TGTGCCAGCAGAACCGGGACAGGGAACACCGGGGAGCTGTTTTTT

clone size: -
V gene: TRBV11-2
CDR3 length: 11
D gene: -
J gene: TRBJ2-1
CDR3 protein: CASSSLNEQFF
CDR3 DNA: TGTGCCAGCAGCTCTCTCAATGAGCAGTTCTTC

clone size: -
V gene: TRBV5-4
CDR3 length: 14
D gene: -
J gene: TRBJ2-7
CDR3 protein: CASSLALGSYEQYF
CDR3 DNA: TGTGCCAGCAGCTTGGCCCTGGGCAGCTACGAGCAGTACTTC

clone size: -
V gene: TRBV4-1
CDR3 length: 16
D gene: -
J gene: TRBJ2-7
CDR3 protein: CASSQDLTGTGYEQYF
CDR3 DNA: TGCGCCAGCAGCCAAGACCTAACCGGGACTGGCTACGAGCAGTACTTC

clone size: once
V gene: TRBV30
CDR3 length: 15
D gene: TRBD1
J gene: TRBJ2-1
CDR3 protein: CASVSRDSIYNEQFF
CDR3 DNA: TGTGCCTCGGTATCCCGGGACAGTATTTACAATGAGCAGTTCTTC

clone size: -
V gene: TRBV4-1
CDR3 length: 15
D gene: TRBD1
J gene: TRBJ1-1
CDR3 protein: CASSQDSGGFAEAFF
CDR3 DNA: TGCGCCAGCAGCCAAGATTCAGGGGGATTCGCTGAAGCTTTCTTT

clone size: -
V gene: TRBV28
CDR3 length: 16
D gene: -
J gene: TRBJ1-2
CDR3 protein: CATARAGGPTNYGYTF
CDR3 DNA: TGTGCCACAGCGCGGGCCGGGGGGCCGACTAACTATGGCTACACCTTC

clone size: -
V gene: TRBV4-3
CDR3 length: 15
D gene: -
J gene: TRBJ2-1
CDR3 protein: CASSQDSVWGNEQFF
CDR3 DNA: TGCGCCAGCAGCCAAGATTCAGTATGGGGGAATGAGCAGTTCTTC